A selection of T cell receptor beta chains follows, all from one sample in a study of T cells in Graves' hyperthyroidism and ophthalmopathy. TCRdb reprocessed the multiplex PCR reads via MiXCR and lists one record per CDR3 protein. The top ten clones hold under 65% of a sample with some 210,000 distinct CDR3 sequences, more than 15% of them seen once. Sequenced input: blood. These receptors came from a man aged 50 to 59 with Graves' hyperthyroidism. Each CDR3 is given with its conserved first and last residue. The D gene is left open where the match is weak. Rows give clone size only sometimes, using once, few, many, or a class for an expanded clone.

clone_size | d_call | j_call | v_call | cdr3_nt | cdr3_aa
. | TRBD1 | TRBJ1-5 | TRBV20-1 | TGCAGTGCTACCACCCCCCCCCGGACAGGGTTAGGGATGGGCAATCAGCCCCAGCATTTT | CSATTPPRTGLGMGNQPQHF
medium-sized | TRBD2 | TRBJ2-1 | TRBV7-2 | TGTGCCAGCAGCCGACCGGGACTAGCGGGATTTGAAAATGAGCAGTTCTTC | CASSRPGLAGFENEQFF
few | . | TRBJ1-1 | TRBV7-2 | TGTGCCAGCAGCTTAGTAGGGGCGGTCTCTGAAGCTTTCTTT | CASSLVGAVSEAFF
. | TRBD2 | TRBJ2-2 | TRBV14 | TGTGCCAGCAGCCGGACTAGCGGGAGTGGGGAGCTGTTTTTT | CASSRTSGSGELFF
once | . | TRBJ2-5 | TRBV19 | TGTGCCAGTAGTATAAACCGTGGAACCTCCCGGGGAGAGACCCAGTACTTC | CASSINRGTSRGETQYF
. | . | TRBJ2-5 | TRBV5-1 | TGCGCCAGCAGCTTGGGCCCCTCTAGGGCTCAAGAGACCCAGTACTTC | CASSLGPSRAQETQYF
. | TRBD2 | TRBJ2-1 | TRBV28 | TGTGCCAGCAGTTTGGAGGAGGGACTAGCGGGAGAGGTTGAGCAGTTCTTC | CASSLEEGLAGEVEQFF
few | . | TRBJ2-2 | TRBV12-3/TRBV12-4 | TGTGCCAGCAGTTTAAGTGGAGGGGGTTCGAGGGAGCTGTTTTTT | CASSLSGGGSRELFF
many | . | TRBJ2-7 | TRBV5-1 | TGCGCCAGCAGCTTGGTAACCGACGGCGAGCAGTACTTC | CASSLVTDGEQYF
few | . | TRBJ1-1 | TRBV12-3/TRBV12-4 | TGTGCCAGCAGTTACCGGGAGCGGGGTGCTGAAGCTTTCTTT | CASSYRERGAEAFF
. | . | TRBJ2-4 | TRBV6-2/TRBV6-3 | TGTGCCAGCAGTTACTCGCCAGGCAAAAACATTCAGTACTTC | CASSYSPGKNIQYF
many | . | TRBJ2-1 | TRBV29-1 | TGCAGCGTTGTCAGGATCAGGGGTGAGCAGTTCTTC | CSVVRIRGEQFF
many | . | TRBJ1-4 | TRBV6-1 | TGTGCCAGCAGTGAAGAGACAGCAGCAACTAATGAAAAACTGTTTTTT | CASSEETAATNEKLFF
many | . | TRBJ2-7 | TRBV28 | TGTGCCAGCAGTTTATCACAGGGAATCCCCTACGAGCAGTACTTC | CASSLSQGIPYEQYF
. | . | TRBJ2-3 | TRBV20-1 | TGCAGTGCTAGAGGTGTCATCCCAGATACGCAGTATTTT | CSARGVIPDTQYF
many | . | TRBJ2-3 | TRBV5-1 | TGCGCCAGCAGCTTGGTTCCCACAGATACGCAGTATTTT | CASSLVPTDTQYF
few | . | TRBJ2-7 | TRBV6-2/TRBV6-3 | TGTGCCAGCAGGACTCACAGGGTCCACGAGCAGTACTTC | CASRTHRVHEQYF
. | . | TRBJ2-7 | TRBV4-2 | TGTGCCAGCAGTCCAGACCGCTGGTCGTCCTACGAGCAGTACTTC | CASSPDRWSSYEQYF
. | . | TRBJ1-1 | TRBV14 | TGTGCCAGCAGCCAAGCCGGGTACACTGAAGCTTTCTTT | CASSQAGYTEAFF
many | . | TRBJ2-7 | TRBV10-3 | TGTGCCATCAGCCCCGGGTCGAGAGAAATGTACGAGCAGTACTTC | CAISPGSREMYEQYF
many | . | TRBJ2-1 | TRBV2 | TGTGCCAGCAGTGAACCGGGGAGTTGGGACAATGAGCAGTTCTTC | CASSEPGSWDNEQFF
many | . | TRBJ2-7 | TRBV2 | TGTGCCAGCGGATACAGGGTCGGGGAGCAGTACTTC | CASGYRVGEQYF
. | . | TRBJ2-2 | TRBV10-3 | TGTGCCATCAGTGAGCAGAATCCCTTGAGCACCGGGGAGCTGTTTTTT | CAISEQNPLSTGELFF
. | TRBD2 | TRBJ2-5 | TRBV7-7 | TGTGCTAGCAGCTCCGGGACTAGCCAAGAGACCCAGTACTTC | CASSSGTSQETQYF
many | TRBD2 | TRBJ2-2 | TRBV28 | TGTGCCAGCAGTTTCCATCCGGGACTAGCGGGAGCCGGGGAGCTGTTTTTT | CASSFHPGLAGAGELFF
. | TRBD1 | TRBJ2-7 | TRBV30 | TGTGCCTGGAGTGTAGGAGGGACAGGGCGGGACGAGCAGTACTTC | CAWSVGGTGRDEQYF
few | TRBD2 | TRBJ2-7 | TRBV4-2 | TGTGCCAGCAGCCGGGAGCGGGAGGGACCCTACGAGCAGTACTTC | CASSREREGPYEQYF
. | . | TRBJ1-2 | TRBV29-1 | TGCAGCGTGGCGAGCGATAACTATGGCTACACCTTC | CSVASDNYGYTF
many | . | TRBJ2-2 | TRBV28 | TGTGCCAGCAGTTCGGACCTGAACACCGGGGAGCTGTTTTTT | CASSSDLNTGELFF
. | TRBD1 | TRBJ2-7 | TRBV12-3/TRBV12-4 | TGTGCCAGCAGTCTAGGACAGGGGCCGACTTACGAGCAGTACTTC | CASSLGQGPTYEQYF
many | . | TRBJ2-3 | TRBV25-1 | TGTGCCAGCAGTGACCTCCGGGACTTTCGCACAGATACGCAGTATTTT | CASSDLRDFRTDTQYF
. | . | TRBJ1-3 | TRBV5-1 | TGCGCCAGCAGCTTGAGTACAAGCTCTGGAAACACCATATATTTT | CASSLSTSSGNTIYF
few | . | TRBJ1-1 | TRBV10-3 | TGTGCCATCAGTGGTAGCGGTGGGGGAGGAGGGTCGGTTGAAGCTTTCTTT | CAISGSGGGGGSVEAFF